Listed here is a single T cell receptor (beta chain). Its antigen is not identified. V gave up 3 bases and J gave up 7 bases; unmatched junction bases: 6. CDR1 KGHSH and CDR2 LQKENI come from the germline V gene. The CDR3 contains 14 residues. This entry belongs to a study of cytomegalovirus exposure and HLA in healthy donors. Study-wide background: Roughly 80% of approximately 400 genotyped donors fell in the Caucasian-associated ancestry cluster.

Study-wide points: Per a later analysis, HLA-associated TCR beta chains showed more clonal expansion than other, equally common TCR beta chains. Trimming of TCR beta V- and J-genes showed a link, identified in a later analysis, to a missense DCLRE1C variant. TCR beta chains numbering 150 to 200 were designated cytomegalovirus-associated.

Use of 60 Vbeta and 13 Jbeta primers characterized the PCR. Repertoires were generated with immunoSEQ multiplex PCR, while TCRdb's copy carries only in-frame clones and drops some. The sample carries fewer than 85,000 clones, around 76% recorded once. The sequence derives from a male donor in good health and CMV-seropositive. The gene calls are TRBV18 and TRBJ1-5, with TRBD1 matching over 7 bases. The sample taken for sequencing was PBMCs. CDR3 protein: CASSPTGLRQPQHF. DNA for the CDR3: TGTGCCAGCTCACCGACAGGGCTAAGGCAGCCCCAGCATTTT. Complete variable domain (other parts from reference TRBV18 and TRBJ1-5): NAGVMQNPRHLVRRRGQEARLRCSPMKGHSHVYWYRQLPEEGLKFMVYLQKENIIDESGMPKERFSAEFPKEGPSILRIQQVVRGDSAAYFCASSPTGLRQPQHFGDGTRLSIL.